The rows below give T cell receptor beta chains drawn from one sample of a study of technical replicates of blood from a few donors. Assay: immunoSEQ multiplex PCR; the TCRdb copy retains only in-frame clones and omits some. Among about 13,000 clones, 86% were seen once, and the ten largest hold 11%. Sequencing was done on a sample of PBMCs. These TCRs come from a human donor in good health. Each CDR3 is given with its conserved first and last residue. The D gene is left open where the match is weak. Part of the rows lack a size; the others show once, few, many or a class for expanded clones.

CASSPRTSDYEQYF,TGTGCCAGCAGCCCCAGGACTAGCGACTACGAGCAGTACTTC,.,TRBD2,TRBJ2-7,TRBV9
CAITALAGEWGGELFF,TGTGCCATCACGGCCCTAGCGGGAGAATGGGGCGGGGAGCTGTTTTTT,few,TRBD2,TRBJ2-2,TRBV10-3
CASSYEQGSTEAFF,TGTGCCAGCAGTTACGAGCAGGGGAGCACTGAAGCTTTCTTT,.,.,TRBJ1-1,TRBV6-6
CASSGQGSSGAFF,TGTGCCAGTAGTGGGCAGGGGTCTAGTGGAGCTTTCTTT,.,.,TRBJ1-1,TRBV19
CASSVTGTAEAFF,TGTGCCAGTAGTGTTACCGGGACAGCCGAAGCTTTCTTT,.,TRBD1,TRBJ1-1,TRBV19
CASSLSASGPYEQYF,TGTGCCAGCAGTTTATCGGCTAGCGGCCCCTACGAGCAGTACTTC,.,TRBD2,TRBJ2-7,TRBV28
CAWSGDISGANVLTF,TGTGCCTGGAGCGGGGACATCTCTGGGGCCAACGTCCTGACTTTC,.,.,TRBJ2-6,TRBV30
CASKRQDEEKLFF,TGTGCCAGCAAAAGACAGGACGAAGAAAAACTGTTTTTT,.,.,TRBJ1-4,TRBV28
CASSEALTTGSGEQYF,TGTGCCAGCAGTGAAGCGCTCACAACAGGGTCCGGCGAGCAGTACTTC,once,.,TRBJ2-7,TRBV6-1
CASSLDGSSYEQYF,TGCGCCAGCAGCTTGGACGGGAGTTCCTACGAGCAGTACTTC,.,.,TRBJ2-7,TRBV5-1
CASSDEGAGANVLTF,TGTGCCAGCAGTGATGAGGGCGCTGGGGCCAACGTCCTGACTTTC,.,.,TRBJ2-6,TRBV6-1
CASSPGTHTGELFF,TGTGCCAGCAGTCCCGGGACACACACCGGGGAGCTGTTTTTT,.,.,TRBJ2-2,TRBV28
CASSPRGMRQGGFDTEAFF,TGTGCCAGCTCACCGAGAGGGATGAGACAGGGAGGTTTCGACACTGAAGCTTTCTTT,.,TRBD1,TRBJ1-1,TRBV18
CASTRETQYF,TGTGCCAGCACGAGGGAGACCCAGTACTTC,.,.,TRBJ2-5,TRBV6-5
CASSFGSTYEQYF,TGTGCCAGCAGCTTTGGCAGTACCTACGAGCAGTACTTC,.,.,TRBJ2-7,TRBV7-8
CASSRDTNTGELFF,TGCGCCAGCAGCCGGGACACCAACACCGGGGAGCTGTTTTTT,.,.,TRBJ2-2,TRBV5-1
CASQAPMNTEAFF,TGTGCCAGCCAGGCCCCTATGAACACTGAAGCTTTCTTT,.,.,TRBJ1-1,TRBV6-1
CATSRWETGNTGELFF,TGTGCCACCAGCAGGTGGGAGACAGGGAACACCGGGGAGCTGTTTTTT,.,.,TRBJ2-2,TRBV15
CASSLGTGGLRNTEAFF,TGCGCCAGCAGCTTGGGGACAGGGGGCTTGAGGAACACTGAAGCTTTCTTT,.,TRBD1,TRBJ1-1,TRBV5-1
CASSPHPLQSPGNTIYF,TGTGCCAGCTCACCCCACCCCCTACAGAGCCCTGGAAACACCATATATTTT,.,.,TRBJ1-3,TRBV18
CASSQDEGGSTEAFF,TGTGCCAGCAGCCAAGATGAGGGAGGAAGCACTGAAGCTTTCTTT,few,.,TRBJ1-1,TRBV4-2
CASNPGQGIYNEQFF,TGTGCCAGCAACCCGGGGCAGGGGATCTACAATGAGCAGTTCTTC,.,.,TRBJ2-1,TRBV7-9
CASSVMRATDTQYF,TGTGCCAGCAGCGTAATGAGGGCCACAGATACGCAGTATTTT,once,.,TRBJ2-3,TRBV9
CASRWTGGPSNQPQHF,TGTGCCAGCAGATGGACAGGGGGCCCTAGCAATCAGCCCCAGCATTTT,.,TRBD1,TRBJ1-5,TRBV27
CASSPADKLFF,TGTGCCAGCAGCCCCGCAGATAAACTGTTTTTT,.,.,TRBJ1-4,TRBV7-9
CASSLWTSGLYEQYF,TGTGCCAGCAGTTTATGGACTAGCGGGCTATACGAGCAGTACTTC,.,TRBD2,TRBJ2-7,TRBV28
CASTNLGQGNEKLFF,TGTGCCAGCACGAACCTGGGACAGGGAAATGAAAAACTGTTTTTT,few,TRBD1,TRBJ1-4,TRBV18
CASSRWTSGRAGGELFF,TGTGCCAGCAGCCGTTGGACTAGCGGGAGGGCCGGAGGGGAGCTGTTTTTT,.,TRBD2,TRBJ2-2,TRBV7-2
CASVPGGRPYNEQFF,TGTGCCAGCGTTCCGGGAGGGCGTCCCTACAATGAGCAGTTCTTC,.,TRBD2,TRBJ2-1,TRBV6-1
CASSPWLGANEKLFF,TGTGCCAGCAGCCCGTGGCTCGGAGCTAATGAAAAACTGTTTTTT,once,.,TRBJ1-4,TRBV11-2
CASSPQYEQYF,TGTGCCAGCAGCCCCCAATACGAGCAGTACTTC,.,.,TRBJ2-7,TRBV6-6
CASSFPGPSGANVLTF,TGCGCCAGCAGCTTCCCAGGGCCCTCTGGGGCCAACGTCCTGACTTTC,.,.,TRBJ2-6,TRBV5-1
CASSHGRVSGTYEQYF,TGTGCCAGCAGTCACGGGAGGGTCAGCGGAACCTACGAGCAGTACTTC,.,TRBD2,TRBJ2-7,TRBV6-6
CATGDSGNTIYF,TGCGCAACAGGCGACTCTGGAAACACCATATATTTT,.,.,TRBJ1-3,TRBV10-1
CAWSGLAGVLDTQYF,TGTGCCTGGAGTGGGTTAGCGGGAGTTTTGGATACGCAGTATTTT,.,TRBD2,TRBJ2-3,TRBV30
CASSSPPGLLYNEQFF,TGTGCCAGTAGTAGCCCACCGGGACTACTCTACAATGAGCAGTTCTTC,.,TRBD2,TRBJ2-1,TRBV19
CASSKQGDYGYTF,TGTGCCAGCAGTAAACAGGGAGACTATGGCTACACCTTC,.,.,TRBJ1-2,TRBV2
CASSLDLAGAGGEQFF,TGTGCCAGCAGCTTAGATCTAGCGGGAGCTGGGGGTGAGCAGTTCTTC,.,TRBD2,TRBJ2-1,TRBV11-2
CASSETTGRAGFF,TGTGCCAGCAGTGAGACGACAGGCAGGGCTGGCTTCTTT,.,.,TRBJ1-1,TRBV2
CASSYSGSEADTQYF,TGTGCCAGCAGTTATAGCGGGAGTGAAGCAGATACGCAGTATTTT,.,TRBD2,TRBJ2-3,TRBV7-3